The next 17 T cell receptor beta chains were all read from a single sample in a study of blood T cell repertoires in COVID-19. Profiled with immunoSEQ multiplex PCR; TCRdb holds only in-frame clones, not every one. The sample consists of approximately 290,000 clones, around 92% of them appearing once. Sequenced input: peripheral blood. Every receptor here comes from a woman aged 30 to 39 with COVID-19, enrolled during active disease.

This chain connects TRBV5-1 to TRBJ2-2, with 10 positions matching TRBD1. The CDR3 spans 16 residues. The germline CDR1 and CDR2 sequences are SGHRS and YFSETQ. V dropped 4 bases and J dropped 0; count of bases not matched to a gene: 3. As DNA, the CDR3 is TGCGCCAGCAGCAGGACAGGGGGGACGAACACCGGGGAGCTGTTTTTT. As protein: CASSRTGGTNTGELFF.

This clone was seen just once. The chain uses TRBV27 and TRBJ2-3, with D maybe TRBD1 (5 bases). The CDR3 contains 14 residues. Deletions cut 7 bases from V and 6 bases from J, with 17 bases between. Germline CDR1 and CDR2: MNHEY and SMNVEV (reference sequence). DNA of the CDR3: TGTGCCAGCAATCAGGGTTGGAGTAGGGATACGCAGTATTTT. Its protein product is CASNQGWSRDTQYF.

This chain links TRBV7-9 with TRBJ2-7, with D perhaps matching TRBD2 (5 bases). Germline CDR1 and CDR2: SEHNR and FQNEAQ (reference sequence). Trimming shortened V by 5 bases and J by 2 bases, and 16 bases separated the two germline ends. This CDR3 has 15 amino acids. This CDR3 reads CASSPRSGSTYEQYF. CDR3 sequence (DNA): TGTGCCAGCAGCCCCCGGTCGGGATCAACCTACGAGCAGTACTTC.

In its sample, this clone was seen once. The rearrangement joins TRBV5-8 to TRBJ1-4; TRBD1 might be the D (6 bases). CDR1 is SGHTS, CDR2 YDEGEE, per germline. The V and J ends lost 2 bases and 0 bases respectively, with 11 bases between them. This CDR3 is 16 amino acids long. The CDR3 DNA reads TGTGCCAGCAGCTTCGGACAGCCAACAACTAATGAAAAACTGTTTTTT. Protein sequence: CASSFGQPTTNEKLFF.

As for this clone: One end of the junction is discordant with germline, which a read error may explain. The CDR3 DNA reads as TGTGCCAGCAGTAACTCCGGCACTGAAGCTTTCTTT. Translating it yields CASSNSGTEAFF. The rearrangement uses TRBV6-5 and TRBJ1-1; no clear D gene. Germline V gives CDR1 MNHEY, CDR2 SVGAGI. This CDR3 comprises 12 residues.

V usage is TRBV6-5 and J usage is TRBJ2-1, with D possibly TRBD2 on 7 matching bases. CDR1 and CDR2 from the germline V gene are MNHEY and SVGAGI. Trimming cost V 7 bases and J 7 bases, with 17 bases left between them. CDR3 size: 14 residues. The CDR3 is CASMFRGAINEQFF. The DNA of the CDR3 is TGTGCCAGCATGTTCCGGGGGGCAATTAATGAGCAGTTCTTC.

The CDR3 reads CASSPSSSTDTQYF. DNA of the CDR3: TGTGCCAGCAGTCCGAGCTCTAGCACAGATACGCAGTATTTT. The gene calls are TRBV27 and TRBJ2-3; D is unresolved. CDR1 is MNHEY and CDR2 is SMNVEV in the germline V gene (reference sequence). The CDR3 loop spans 14 amino acids. V lost 5 bases, J lost 0 bases, and 9 bases lay in between.

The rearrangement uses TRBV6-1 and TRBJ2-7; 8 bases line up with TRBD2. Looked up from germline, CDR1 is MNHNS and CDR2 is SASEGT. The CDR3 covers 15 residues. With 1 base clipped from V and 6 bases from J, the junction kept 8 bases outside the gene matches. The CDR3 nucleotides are TGTGCCAGCAGTGAAGAGGGGACTAGTCTTTTCGAGCAGTACTTC. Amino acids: CASSEEGTSLFEQYF.

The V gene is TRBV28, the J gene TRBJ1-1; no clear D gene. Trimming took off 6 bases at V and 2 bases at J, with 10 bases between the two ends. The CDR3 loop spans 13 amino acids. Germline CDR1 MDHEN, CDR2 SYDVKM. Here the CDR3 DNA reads TGTGCCAGCAGCTCTAGGTTAAACACTGAAGCTTTCTTT. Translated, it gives CASSSRLNTEAFF.

This chain's CDR3 is CASSSAVGPGEGELFF. The DNA of the CDR3 is TGTGCCAGCAGTTCCGCCGTGGGTCCGGGGGAGGGGGAGCTGTTTTTT. The V gene is TRBV5-4, the J gene TRBJ2-2, with a weak D call TRBD2 (6 bases). V lost 5 bases and J 8 bases, leaving 22 bases between the germline ends. Germline V lookup: CDR1 SGHNT, CDR2 YYREEE (reference sequence). The CDR3 loop spans 16 amino acids.

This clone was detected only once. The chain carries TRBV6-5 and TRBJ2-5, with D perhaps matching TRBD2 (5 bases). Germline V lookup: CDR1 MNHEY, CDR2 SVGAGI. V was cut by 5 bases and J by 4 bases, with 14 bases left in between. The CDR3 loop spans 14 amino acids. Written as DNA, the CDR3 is TGTGCCAGCAGTCATCTAGCAATAGGAGAGACCCAGTACTTC. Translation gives CASSHLAIGETQYF.

The CDR3 is CASSQDLRGGQETQYF. CDR3 coding DNA: TGTGCCAGCAGCCAAGATCTAAGGGGTGGGCAAGAGACCCAGTACTTC. V and J are TRBV4-2 and TRBJ2-5; tentative D call: TRBD1 (5 bases). Germline CDR1 reads LGHNA; CDR2 reads YNFKEQ. The CDR3 totals 16 residues. Trimming pared 0 bases from V and 2 bases from J, leaving 13 bases between.

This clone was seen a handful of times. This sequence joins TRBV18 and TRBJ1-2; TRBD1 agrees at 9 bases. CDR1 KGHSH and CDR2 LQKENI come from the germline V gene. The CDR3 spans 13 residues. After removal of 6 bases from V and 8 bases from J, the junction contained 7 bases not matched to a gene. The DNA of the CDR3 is TGTGCCAGCTCCCTACAGGGGGCAGAGGGCTACACCTTC. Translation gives CASSLQGAEGYTF.

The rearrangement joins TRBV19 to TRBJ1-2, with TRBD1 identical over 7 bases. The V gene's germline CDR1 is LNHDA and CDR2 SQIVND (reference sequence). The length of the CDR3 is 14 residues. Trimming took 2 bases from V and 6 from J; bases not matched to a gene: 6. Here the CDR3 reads CASSIQGVRNGYTF. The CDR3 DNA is TGTGCCAGTAGTATACAGGGGGTGAGGAATGGCTACACCTTC.

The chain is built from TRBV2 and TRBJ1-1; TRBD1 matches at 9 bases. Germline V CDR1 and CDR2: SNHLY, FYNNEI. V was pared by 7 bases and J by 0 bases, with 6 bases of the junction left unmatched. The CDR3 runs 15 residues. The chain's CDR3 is CASMGQGELNTEAFF. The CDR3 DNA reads TGTGCCAGCATGGGACAGGGAGAGTTGAACACTGAAGCTTTCTTT.

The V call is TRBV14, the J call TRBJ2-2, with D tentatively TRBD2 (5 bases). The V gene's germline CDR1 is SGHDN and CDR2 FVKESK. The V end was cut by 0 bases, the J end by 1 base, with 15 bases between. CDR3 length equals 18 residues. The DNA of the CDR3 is TGTGCCAGCAGCCAAGACCGCCGGCTAGCCCTGAACACCGGGGAGCTGTTTTTT. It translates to CASSQDRRLALNTGELFF.

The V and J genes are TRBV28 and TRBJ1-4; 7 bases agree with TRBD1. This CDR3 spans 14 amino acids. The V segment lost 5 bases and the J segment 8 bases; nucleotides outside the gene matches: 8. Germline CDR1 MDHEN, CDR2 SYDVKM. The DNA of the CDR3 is TGTGCCAGCAGTAACGTGGGACAGCGAGAAAAACTGTTTTTT. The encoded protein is CASSNVGQREKLFF.